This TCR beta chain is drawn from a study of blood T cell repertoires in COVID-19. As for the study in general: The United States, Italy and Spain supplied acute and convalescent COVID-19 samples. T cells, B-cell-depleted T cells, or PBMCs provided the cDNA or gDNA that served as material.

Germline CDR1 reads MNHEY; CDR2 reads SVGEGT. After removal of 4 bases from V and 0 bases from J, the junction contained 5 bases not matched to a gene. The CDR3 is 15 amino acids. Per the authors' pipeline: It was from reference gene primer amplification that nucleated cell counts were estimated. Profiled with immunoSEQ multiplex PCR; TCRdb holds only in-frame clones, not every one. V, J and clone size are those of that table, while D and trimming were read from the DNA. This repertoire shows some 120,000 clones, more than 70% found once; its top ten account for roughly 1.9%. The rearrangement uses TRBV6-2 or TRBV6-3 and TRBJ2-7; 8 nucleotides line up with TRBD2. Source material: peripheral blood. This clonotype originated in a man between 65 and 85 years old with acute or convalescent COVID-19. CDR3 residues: CASSSPGTSSYEQYF. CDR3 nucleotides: TGTGCCAGCAGTTCCCCCGGGACTAGCTCCTACGAGCAGTACTTC.